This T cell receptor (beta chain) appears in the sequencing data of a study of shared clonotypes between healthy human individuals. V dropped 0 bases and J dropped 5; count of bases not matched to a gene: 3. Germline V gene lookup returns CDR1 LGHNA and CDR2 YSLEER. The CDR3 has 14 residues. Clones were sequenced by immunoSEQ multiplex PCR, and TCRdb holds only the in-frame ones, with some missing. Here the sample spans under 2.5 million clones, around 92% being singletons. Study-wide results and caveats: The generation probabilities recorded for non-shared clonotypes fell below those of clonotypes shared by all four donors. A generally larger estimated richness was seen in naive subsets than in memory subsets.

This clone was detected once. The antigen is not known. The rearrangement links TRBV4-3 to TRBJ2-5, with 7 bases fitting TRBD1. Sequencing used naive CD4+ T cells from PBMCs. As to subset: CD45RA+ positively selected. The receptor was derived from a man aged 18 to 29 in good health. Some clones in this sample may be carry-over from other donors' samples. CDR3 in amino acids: CASSQEATGETQYF. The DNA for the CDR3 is TGCGCCAGCAGCCAAGAAGCGACAGGGGAGACCCAGTACTTC.